What follows are 18 T cell receptor beta chains derived from one specimen sequenced in a study of T-cell reconstitution after alpha-beta-depleted transplantation in children (dated by TCRdb to the mid-2010s). According to the study, the label for this sample's treatment or condition signals: allogeneic hematopoietic cell transplantation with graft depleted of TCRalphabeta T cells and CD19 B cells. The library came from PCR. This sample was sequenced with an Illumina HiSeq 2500. TCR libraries were prepared with molecular barcoding, using unique molecular identifiers to normalize TCRbeta repertoire quantification. TCRdb reanalyzed the raw reads on its own, using fastp at Q25 for trimming and MiXCR for clone calling, and kept in-frame beta chains. Every entry covers one CDR3 protein and lists the most common genes and DNA from its rows. Here the sample has roughly 240,000 distinct CDR3 sequences; roughly 8.2% occur a single time. The biggest ten clones account for almost 6.5% of the sample.

The sequences come from PBMCs, mostly from graft donor cells, collected 180 days after TCRalphabeta/CD19-depleted stem cell transplant. All receptors derive from a male patient younger than 18 who had a stem cell transplant for acute lymphoblastic leukemia, so the T cells may come from the graft donor.

This clonotype has a count of ten or more. The chain links TRBV28 to TRBJ1-5, with 7 bases fitting TRBD1. V was clipped by 6 bases and J by 4 bases; unmatched bases: 9. Germline V gives CDR1 MDHEN, CDR2 SYDVKM. The CDR3 loop spans 15 amino acids. In DNA form, the CDR3 reads TGTGCCAGCAGCTCACAGGGGATAGGAAATCAGCCCCAGCATTTT. It specifies CASSSQGIGNQPQHF.

This clonotype was counted many times. The rearrangement uses TRBV5-1 and TRBJ1-1, with D unresolved. CDR3 length: 13 residues. Germline-derived CDR1 and CDR2 are SGHRS and YFSETQ. V dropped 0 bases and J dropped 4 bases, with 7 bases sitting between them. The CDR3 bases are TGCGCCAGCAGCTTGGCCGGGATCACTGAAGCTTTCTTT. This encodes CASSLAGITEAFF.

This clonotype was observed at least ten times. V gene TRBV29-1 combines with J gene TRBJ1-1; D uncertain. This CDR3 has 12 amino acids. With 4 bases removed from V and 1 base from J, the gap between germline ends came to 7 bases. Germline V gene data show CDR1 as SQVTM and CDR2 as ANQGSEA. As DNA, the CDR3 is TGCAGCGTTGCCCGCCCGAACACTGAAGCTTTCTTT. Translating gives CSVARPNTEAFF.

In this sample, this clonotype turned up many times. The V gene is TRBV11-1, the J gene TRBJ2-2; either TRBD1 or TRBD2 may fit D (6 bases each). CDR1 is SGHAT, CDR2 FQDESV, per germline (reference sequence). V was trimmed by 3 bases and J by 10 bases, leaving 12 bases between them. The CDR3 runs 13 residues. The CDR3 bases are TGTGCCAGCAGCTTTTGGGGGGCCGAGGAGCTGTTTTTT. Translating it yields CASSFWGAEELFF. The full variable domain, rest sourced from reference TRBV11-1 and TRBJ2-2, is EAEVAQSPRYKITEKSQAVAFWCDPISGHATLYWYRQILGQGPELLVQFQDESVVDDSQLPKDRFSAERLKGVDSTLKIQPAELGDSAMYLCASSFWGAEELFFGEGSRLTVL.

This clonotype was picked up many times. This chain joins TRBV6-5 and TRBJ2-7; perhaps TRBD1 as D (6 bases). The CDR3 consists of 14 residues. V was clipped by 6 bases and J by 5 bases, with 17 bases between them. Per germline, CDR1 MNHEY and CDR2 SVGAGI. The CDR3 protein is CASRPDRFPHEQYF. The CDR3 nucleotides are TGTGCCAGCAGGCCCGACAGGTTCCCGCACGAGCAGTACTTC.

There are a few counts of this clonotype. V gene TRBV29-1 combines with J gene TRBJ2-7; 7 bases fit TRBD1. Per the germline V gene, CDR1 is SQVTM and CDR2 is ANQGSEA. The ends lost 7 bases at V and 6 bases at J; junction bases unmatched: 9. This CDR3 contains 12 residues. The CDR3 region is CSAGQAWGEQYF. DNA for the CDR3: TGCAGCGCAGGACAGGCCTGGGGCGAGCAGTACTTC.

This clonotype was counted at least ten times. This sequence joins TRBV12-3 or TRBV12-4 and TRBJ2-3, with TRBD2 as a possible D gene (5 bases). The CDR3 loop spans 16 amino acids. V lost 0 bases, J lost 2 bases, and 12 bases lay in between. CDR3 in DNA: TGTGCCAGCAGTTTAGCGCGAAGCGGCTCCACAGATACGCAGTATTTT. Translating gives CASSLARSGSTDTQYF.

Many counts were recorded for this clonotype. This sequence joins TRBV6-5 and TRBJ1-4; D unresolved. The germline gives CDR1 MNHEY, CDR2 SVGAGI. The CDR3 sequence is 12 residues long. Trimming left V 4 bases short and J 8 bases short, with 8 bases between. The DNA of the CDR3 is TGTGCCAGCAGTTCAGGACGGGAAAAACTGTTTTTT. Its protein is CASSSGREKLFF.

This clonotype was found many times. CDR3 region: CASSYGDRVWQPQHF. CDR3 sequence (DNA): TGTGCCAGCAGTTATGGAGACAGGGTTTGGCAGCCCCAGCATTTT. The V gene is TRBV6-2 or TRBV6-3, the J gene TRBJ1-5; 7 bases are a match to TRBD1. The germline CDR1 and CDR2 sequences are MNHEY and SVGEGT. The V segment lost 3 bases and the J segment 7 bases; nucleotides outside the gene matches: 9. The CDR3 consists of 15 residues.

Many counts were recorded for this clonotype. CDR3 amino acids: CATSDPGGLQETQYF. The CDR3, as DNA: TGTGCCACCAGTGATCCAGGGGGCCTCCAAGAGACCCAGTACTTC. The chain is built from TRBV24-1 and TRBJ2-5; 8 positions agree with TRBD1. The length of the CDR3 is 15 residues. Germline loops: CDR1 KGHDR, CDR2 SFDVKD. J lost 1 base, V lost 3 bases, and 3 bases had no gene match.

This clonotype was counted a few times. V is TRBV19 and J is TRBJ2-2, with D possibly matching TRBD1 (5 bases). With 5 bases removed from V and 4 bases from J, the gap between germline ends came to 11 bases. The CDR3 consists of 14 residues. From germline, CDR1 is LNHDA and CDR2 SQIVND (reference sequence). The CDR3 nucleotides are TGTGCCAGTAGTCTTCACAGGTCCACCGGGGAGCTGTTTTTT. Amino acids: CASSLHRSTGELFF. The complete variable domain, with remaining parts taken from reference TRBV19 and TRBJ2-2, reads DGGITQSPKYLFRKEGQNVTLSCEQNLNHDAMYWYRQDPGQGLRLIYYSQIVNDFQKGDIAEGYSVSREKKESFPLTVTSAQKNPTAFYLCASSLHRSTGELFFGEGSRLTVL.

At least ten counts were recorded for this clonotype. The chain combines TRBV28 with TRBJ2-1, with TRBD2 matching over 14 bases. CDR3 length: 19 residues. The V gene end was trimmed by 3 bases and the J gene end by 3 bases; junction bases not matched to a gene: 10. CDR1 and CDR2 (germline): MDHEN, SYDVKM. CDR3 coding DNA: TGTGCCAGCAGTTTGGGGGGACTAGCGGGAGTGGCGGACTACAATGAGCAGTTCTTC. It is translated as CASSLGGLAGVADYNEQFF. The complete variable domain, with remaining parts taken from reference TRBV28 and TRBJ2-1, reads DVKVTQSSRYLVKRTGEKVFLECVQDMDHENMFWYRQDPGLGLRLIYFSYDVKMKEKGDIPEGYSVSREKKERFSLILESASTNQTSMYLCASSLGGLAGVADYNEQFFGPGTRLTVL.

This clonotype was observed many times. The V gene is TRBV5-1, the J gene TRBJ2-7; D is undetermined. V was cut by 1 base and J by 3 bases, with 14 bases left in between. Germline V CDR1 and CDR2: SGHRS, YFSETQ. The CDR3 consists of 15 residues. This chain's CDR3 is CASSLNLGSFYEQYF. CDR3 bases: TGCGCCAGCAGCTTGAACTTGGGAAGCTTCTACGAGCAGTACTTC.

The J gene is TRBJ2-7, the V gene TRBV5-6; TRBD1 agrees at 7 bases. The CDR3 consists of 14 residues. Trimming cost V 4 bases and J 3 bases; bases outside gene matches: 7. Germline CDR1 is SGHDT and CDR2 is YYEEEE. The CDR3 coding sequence is TGTGCCAGCAGCACCGGGACAGCAGGCTACGAGCAGTACTTC. It translates to CASSTGTAGYEQYF.

This clonotype was counted many times. Sequence at one end of the junction differs from germline and may be a read error. The chain recombines TRBV20-1 with TRBJ2-3; no definite D call. This CDR3 has 12 residues. CDR1 DFQATT and CDR2 SNEGSKA come from the germline V gene (reference sequence). The DNA for the CDR3 is TGCATTGCTAGGTTAGCCCCAGATACGCAGTATTTT. Protein product: CIARLAPDTQYF.

This clonotype has a count of ten or more. J is TRBJ2-2 and V is TRBV7-6; 9 bases fit TRBD2. The germline V gene encodes CDR1 SGHVS and CDR2 FNYEAQ. There are 16 residues in the CDR3. V gave up 5 bases and J gave up 3 bases; unmatched junction bases: 7. CDR3 in amino acids: CASSPGAGGYTGELFF. In nucleotides, the CDR3 is TGTGCCAGCAGCCCGGGAGCGGGGGGTTACACCGGGGAGCTGTTTTTT.

At least ten counts were recorded for this clonotype. This chain joins TRBV7-8 and TRBJ2-2; D is perhaps TRBD1 (6 bases). The CDR3 is 15 residues long. Germline CDR1 SGHVS, CDR2 FQNEAQ. Between the trimmed V and J ends, which lost 5 bases and 3 bases, there was a span of 13 bases. The chain's CDR3 is CASSPPNRDTGELFF. The CDR3 DNA is TGTGCCAGCAGCCCTCCTAACAGGGACACCGGGGAGCTGTTTTTT. Based on the CDR3 plus reference TRBV7-8 and TRBJ2-2, the full variable domain is GAGVSQSPRYKVAKRGQDVALRCDPISGHVSLFWYQQALGQGPEFLTYFQNEAQLDKSGLPSDRFFAERPEGSVSTLKIQRTQQEDSAVYLCASSPPNRDTGELFFGEGSRLTVL.

This clonotype turned up a few times. V usage is TRBV5-1 and J usage is TRBJ1-1; TRBD1 matches 9 bases. V lost 1 base and J lost 7; bases outside the gene matches: 5. The germline V gene encodes CDR1 SGHRS and CDR2 YFSETQ. CDR3 length: 14 amino acids. CDR3 in DNA: TGCGCCAGCAGCTTGTCACAGGGGGCCGGTGAAGCTTTCTTT. This sequence encodes CASSLSQGAGEAFF.